This record looks at one TCR beta chain sequence and its context. Researchers attached unique molecular identifiers to individual cDNA molecules. TCRdb ran MiXCR on the 5' RACE reads and lists one entry per CDR3 protein. Of 65,000 to 80,000 distinct CDR3 sequences detected, 13% appear once; the ten largest clones hold about 6.4%. This record belongs to a study of early T cells in non-severe SARS-CoV-2 infection. V lost 3 bases to trimming and J lost 2 bases, with 8 bases between them. Germline V gene sequence: CDR1 MNHEY, CDR2 SVGEGT. CDR3 length: 13 amino acids. The material sequenced was whole blood. The chain is built from TRBV6-2 or TRBV6-3 and TRBJ2-7, with D perhaps matching TRBD1 (5 bases). The receptor was derived from an adult who was a healthcare worker with PCR-confirmed SARS-CoV-2 infection or an uninfected control (not recorded which). CDR3 loop: CASSYDRTYEQYF. The CDR3 bases are TGTGCCAGCAGTTATGACAGAACCTACGAGCAGTACTTC.